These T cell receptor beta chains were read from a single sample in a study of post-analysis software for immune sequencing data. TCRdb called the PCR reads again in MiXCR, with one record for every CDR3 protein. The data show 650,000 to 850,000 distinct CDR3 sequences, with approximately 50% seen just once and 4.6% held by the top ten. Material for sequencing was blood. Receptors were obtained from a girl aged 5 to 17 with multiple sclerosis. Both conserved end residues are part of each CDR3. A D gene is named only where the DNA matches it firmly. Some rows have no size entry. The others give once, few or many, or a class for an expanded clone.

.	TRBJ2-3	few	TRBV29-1	TGCAGCACGCAGCGAGGGTCGGACTCTAGCACAGATACGCAGTATTTT	CSTQRGSDSSTDTQYF
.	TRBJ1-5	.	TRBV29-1	TGCAGCGTTGAAGGTGTTGGGAGCAATCAGCCCCAGCATTTT	CSVEGVGSNQPQHF
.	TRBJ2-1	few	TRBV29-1	TGCAGCGTTGGGAGAGGGGGTAGGAATGAGCAGTTCTTC	CSVGRGGRNEQFF
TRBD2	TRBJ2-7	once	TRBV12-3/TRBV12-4	TGTGCCAGCAGTTTAGCGGGAGCGGGAGGGTACGAGCAGTACTTC	CASSLAGAGGYEQYF
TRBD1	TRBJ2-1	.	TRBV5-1	TGCGCCAGCAGCGAGGACAGGATCTACGAGCAGTTCTTC	CASSEDRIYEQFF
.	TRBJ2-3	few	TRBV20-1	TGCAGTGCTTGGGGCACCCAGACCCCCACAGATACGCAGTATTTT	CSAWGTQTPTDTQYF
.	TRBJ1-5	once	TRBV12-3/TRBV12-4	TGTGCCAGCAGCTCAACGAGCCCGACAGGCTATAGCAATCGGCCCCAGCATTTT	CASSSTSPTGYSNRPQHF
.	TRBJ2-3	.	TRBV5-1	TGCGCCAGCAGCTGGTTAGGGGGTGCAGATACGCAGTATTTT	CASSWLGGADTQYF
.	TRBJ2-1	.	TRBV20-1	TGCAGTGCTAGGCGCCCGGGACACAGCTCCTACAATGAGCAGTTCTTC	CSARRPGHSSYNEQFF
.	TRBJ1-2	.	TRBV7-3	TGTGCCAGCAAGATCCACCCGGATGACTATGGCTACACCTTC	CASKIHPDDYGYTF
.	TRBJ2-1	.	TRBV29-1	TGCAGCGTTGTTGGATGGCGGGGGCCTTTCTACAATGAGCAGTTCTTC	CSVVGWRGPFYNEQFF